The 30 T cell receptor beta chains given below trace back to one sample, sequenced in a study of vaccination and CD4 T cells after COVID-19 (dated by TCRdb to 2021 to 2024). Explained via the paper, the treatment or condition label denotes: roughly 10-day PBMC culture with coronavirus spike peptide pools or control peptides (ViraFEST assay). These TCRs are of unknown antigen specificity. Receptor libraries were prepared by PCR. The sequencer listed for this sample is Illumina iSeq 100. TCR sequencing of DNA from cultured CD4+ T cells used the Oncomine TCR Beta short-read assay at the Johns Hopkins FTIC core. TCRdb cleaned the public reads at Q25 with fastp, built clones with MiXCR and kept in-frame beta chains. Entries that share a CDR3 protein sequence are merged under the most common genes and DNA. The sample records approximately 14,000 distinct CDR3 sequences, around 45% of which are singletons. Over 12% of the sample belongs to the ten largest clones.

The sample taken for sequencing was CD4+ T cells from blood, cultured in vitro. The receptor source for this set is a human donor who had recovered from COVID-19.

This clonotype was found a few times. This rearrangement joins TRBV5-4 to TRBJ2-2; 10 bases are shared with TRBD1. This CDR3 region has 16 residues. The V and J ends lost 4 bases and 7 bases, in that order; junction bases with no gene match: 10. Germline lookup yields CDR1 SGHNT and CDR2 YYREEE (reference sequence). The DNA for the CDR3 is TGTGCCAGCAGCCATAATCGACAGGGGGCAAGCGGGGAGCTGTTTTTT. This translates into CASSHNRQGASGELFF.

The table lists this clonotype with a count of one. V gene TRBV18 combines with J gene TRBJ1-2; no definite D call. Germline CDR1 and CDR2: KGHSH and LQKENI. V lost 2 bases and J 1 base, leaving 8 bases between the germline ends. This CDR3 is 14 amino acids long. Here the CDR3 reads CASSPGLDNYGYTF. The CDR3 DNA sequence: TGTGCCAGCTCACCAGGGCTAGATAACTATGGCTACACCTTC.

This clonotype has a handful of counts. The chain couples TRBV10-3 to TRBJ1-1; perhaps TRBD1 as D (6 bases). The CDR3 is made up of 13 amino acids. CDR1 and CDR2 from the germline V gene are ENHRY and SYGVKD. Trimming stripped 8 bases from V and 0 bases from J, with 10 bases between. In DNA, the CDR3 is TGTGCCATCCACAGGGCTTTGAACACTGAAGCTTTCTTT. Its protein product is CAIHRALNTEAFF.

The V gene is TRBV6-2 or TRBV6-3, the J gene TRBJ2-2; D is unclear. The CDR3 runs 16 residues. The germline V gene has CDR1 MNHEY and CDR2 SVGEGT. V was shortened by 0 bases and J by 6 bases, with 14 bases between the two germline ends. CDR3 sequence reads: CASSYSILTFPGELFF. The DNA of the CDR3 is TGTGCCAGCAGTTACTCGATTTTAACGTTCCCCGGGGAGCTGTTTTTT.

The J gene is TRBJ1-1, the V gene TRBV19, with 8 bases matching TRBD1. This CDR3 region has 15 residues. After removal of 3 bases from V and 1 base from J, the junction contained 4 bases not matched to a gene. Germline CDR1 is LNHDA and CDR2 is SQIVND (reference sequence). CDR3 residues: CASSITGTGNTEAFF. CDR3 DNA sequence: TGTGCCAGTAGTATTACCGGGACAGGGAACACTGAAGCTTTCTTT.

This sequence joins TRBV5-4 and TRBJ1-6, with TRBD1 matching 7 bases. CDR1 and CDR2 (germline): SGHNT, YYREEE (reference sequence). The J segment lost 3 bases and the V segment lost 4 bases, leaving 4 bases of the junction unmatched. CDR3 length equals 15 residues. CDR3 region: CASSPGQLYNSPLHF. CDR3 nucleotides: TGTGCCAGCAGCCCGGGACAGCTCTATAATTCACCCCTCCACTTT.

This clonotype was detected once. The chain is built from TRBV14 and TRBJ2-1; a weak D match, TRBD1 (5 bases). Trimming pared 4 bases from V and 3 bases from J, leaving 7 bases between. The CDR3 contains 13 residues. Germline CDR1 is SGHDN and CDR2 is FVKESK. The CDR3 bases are TGTGCCAGCAGCCGAGACAGCTACAATGAGCAGTTCTTC. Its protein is CASSRDSYNEQFF.

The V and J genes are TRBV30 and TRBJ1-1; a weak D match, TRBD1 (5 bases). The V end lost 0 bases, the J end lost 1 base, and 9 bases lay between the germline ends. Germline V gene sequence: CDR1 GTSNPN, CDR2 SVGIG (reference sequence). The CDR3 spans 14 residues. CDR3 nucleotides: TGTGCCTGGAGTGTGTCAGGGCGGAACACTGAAGCTTTCTTT. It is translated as CAWSVSGRNTEAFF.

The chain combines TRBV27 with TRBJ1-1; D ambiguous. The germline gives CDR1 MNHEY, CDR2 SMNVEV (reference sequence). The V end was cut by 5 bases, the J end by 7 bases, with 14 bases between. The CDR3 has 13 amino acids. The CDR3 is CASSPSTENEAFF. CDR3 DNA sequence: TGTGCCAGCAGTCCGAGCACGGAGAATGAAGCTTTCTTT.

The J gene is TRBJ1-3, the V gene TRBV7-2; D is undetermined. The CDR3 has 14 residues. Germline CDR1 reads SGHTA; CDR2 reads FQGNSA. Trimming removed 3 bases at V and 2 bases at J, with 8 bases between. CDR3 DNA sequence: TGTGCCAGCAGCTTGATCGGGGCTGGAAACACCATATATTTT. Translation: CASSLIGAGNTIYF.

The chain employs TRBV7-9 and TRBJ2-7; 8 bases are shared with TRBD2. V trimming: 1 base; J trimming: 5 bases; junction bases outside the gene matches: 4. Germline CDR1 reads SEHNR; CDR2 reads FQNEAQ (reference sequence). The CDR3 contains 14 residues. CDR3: CASSLDGGANEQYF. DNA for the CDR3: TGTGCCAGCAGCTTAGACGGGGGGGCTAACGAGCAGTACTTC.

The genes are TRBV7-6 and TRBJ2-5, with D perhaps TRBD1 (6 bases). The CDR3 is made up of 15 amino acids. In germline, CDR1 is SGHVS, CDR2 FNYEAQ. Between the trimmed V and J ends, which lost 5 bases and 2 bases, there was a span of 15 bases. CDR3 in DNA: TGTGCCAGCAGCCGCCAGGGGAGCTTACAAGAGACCCAGTACTTC. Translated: CASSRQGSLQETQYF.

The CDR3 DNA sequence: TGCGCCAGCAGCCACCCCTGGGAGGGACACTTGAACACTGAAGCTTTCTTT. It codes for CASSHPWEGHLNTEAFF. The V call is TRBV4-1, the J call TRBJ1-1; TRBD1 is a possible D gene (6 bases). This CDR3 is 17 amino acids long. Germline V CDR1 and CDR2: MGHRA, YSYEKL. V shed 3 bases and J shed 0 bases, with 17 bases lying between them.

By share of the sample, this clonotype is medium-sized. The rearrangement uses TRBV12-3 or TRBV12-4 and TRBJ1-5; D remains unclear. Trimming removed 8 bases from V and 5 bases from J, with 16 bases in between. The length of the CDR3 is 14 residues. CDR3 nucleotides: TGTGCCAGCGGAGGGCGGATTCCATATCAGCCCCAGCATTTT. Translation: CASGGRIPYQPQHF.

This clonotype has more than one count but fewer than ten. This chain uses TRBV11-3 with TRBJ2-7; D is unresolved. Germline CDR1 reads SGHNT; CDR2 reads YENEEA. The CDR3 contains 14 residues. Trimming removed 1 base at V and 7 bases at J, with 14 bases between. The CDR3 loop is CASSLGRVFGEQYF. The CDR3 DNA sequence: TGTGCCAGCAGCTTAGGACGGGTCTTTGGGGAGCAGTACTTC.

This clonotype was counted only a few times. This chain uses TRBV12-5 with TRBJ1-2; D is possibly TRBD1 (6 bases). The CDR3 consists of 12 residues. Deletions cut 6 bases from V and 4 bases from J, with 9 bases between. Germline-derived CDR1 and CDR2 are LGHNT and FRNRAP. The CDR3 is CASGATGYGYTF. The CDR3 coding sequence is TGTGCTAGTGGGGCGACAGGCTATGGCTACACCTTC.

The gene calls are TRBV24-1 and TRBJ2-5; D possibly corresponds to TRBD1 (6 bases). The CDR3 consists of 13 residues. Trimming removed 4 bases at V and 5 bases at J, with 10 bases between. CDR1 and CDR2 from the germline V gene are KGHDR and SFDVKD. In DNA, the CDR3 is TGTGCCACCAGTGAGGGGGCCGGTGAGACCCAGTACTTC. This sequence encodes CATSEGAGETQYF.

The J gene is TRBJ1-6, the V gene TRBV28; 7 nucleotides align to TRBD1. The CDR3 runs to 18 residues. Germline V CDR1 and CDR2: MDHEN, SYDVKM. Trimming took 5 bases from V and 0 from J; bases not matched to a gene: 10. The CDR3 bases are TGTGCCAGCAGTCCCTTTGCGACAGGGCGCTCCTATAATTCACCCCTCCACTTT. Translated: CASSPFATGRSYNSPLHF.

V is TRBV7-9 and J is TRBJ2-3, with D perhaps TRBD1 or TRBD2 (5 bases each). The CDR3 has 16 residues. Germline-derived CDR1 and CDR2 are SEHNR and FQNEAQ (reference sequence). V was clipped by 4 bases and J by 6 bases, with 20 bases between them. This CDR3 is CASSSSSGRLGDTQYF. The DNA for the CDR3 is TGTGCCAGCAGCTCGTCTTCGGGACGGTTGGGGGATACGCAGTATTTT.

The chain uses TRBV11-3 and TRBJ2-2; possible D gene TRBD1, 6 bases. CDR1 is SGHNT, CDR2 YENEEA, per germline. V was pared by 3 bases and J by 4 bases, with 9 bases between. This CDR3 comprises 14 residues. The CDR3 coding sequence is TGTGCCAGCAGCTTCACAGGGACCACCGGGGAGCTGTTTTTT. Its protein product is CASSFTGTTGELFF.

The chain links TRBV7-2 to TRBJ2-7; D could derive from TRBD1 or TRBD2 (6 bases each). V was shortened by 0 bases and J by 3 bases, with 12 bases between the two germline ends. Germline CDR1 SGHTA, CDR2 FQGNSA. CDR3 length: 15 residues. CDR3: CASSLAGGNNYEQYF. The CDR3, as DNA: TGTGCCAGCAGCTTAGCGGGGGGCAATAACTACGAGCAGTACTTC.

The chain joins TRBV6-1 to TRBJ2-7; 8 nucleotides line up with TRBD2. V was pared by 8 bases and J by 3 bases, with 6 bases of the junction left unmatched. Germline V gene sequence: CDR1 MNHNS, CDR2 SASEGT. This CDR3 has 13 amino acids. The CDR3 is CASQPGGGYEQYF. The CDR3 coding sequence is TGTGCCAGCCAGCCCGGGGGGGGCTACGAGCAGTACTTC.

CDR3 nucleotides: TGTGCCAGCTCACCAGCAGGACAGGGCTATAATTCACCCCTCCACTTT. Translating gives CASSPAGQGYNSPLHF. This sequence joins TRBV18 and TRBJ1-6; 8 nucleotides line up with TRBD1. Trimming at V came to 2 bases and at J to 3 bases, leaving 3 bases not matched to a gene. This CDR3 has 16 residues. Germline CDR1 reads KGHSH; CDR2 reads LQKENI.

This CDR3 reads CASRWMGGNEQFF. CDR3 coding DNA: TGTGCCAGCAGGTGGATGGGGGGCAATGAGCAGTTCTTC. The chain has TRBV27 and TRBJ2-1, with D perhaps TRBD2 (6 bases). Germline V lookup: CDR1 MNHEY, CDR2 SMNVEV (reference sequence). The CDR3 length is 13 residues. Trimming shortened V by 6 bases and J by 6 bases, and 12 bases separated the two germline ends.

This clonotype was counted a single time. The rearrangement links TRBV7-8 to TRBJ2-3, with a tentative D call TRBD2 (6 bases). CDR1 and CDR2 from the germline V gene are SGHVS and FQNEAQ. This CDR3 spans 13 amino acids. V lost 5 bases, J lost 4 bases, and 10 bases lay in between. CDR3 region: CASSAGPSDTQYF. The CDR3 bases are TGTGCCAGCAGCGCGGGACCTTCAGATACGCAGTATTTT.

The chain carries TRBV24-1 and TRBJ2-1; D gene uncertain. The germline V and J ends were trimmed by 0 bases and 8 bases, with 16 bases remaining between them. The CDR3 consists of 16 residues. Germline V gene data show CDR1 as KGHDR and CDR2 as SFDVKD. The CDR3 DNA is TGTGCCACCAGTGATTTGCAAGGTCGAGTTCGAGATGAGCAGTTCTTC. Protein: CATSDLQGRVRDEQFF.

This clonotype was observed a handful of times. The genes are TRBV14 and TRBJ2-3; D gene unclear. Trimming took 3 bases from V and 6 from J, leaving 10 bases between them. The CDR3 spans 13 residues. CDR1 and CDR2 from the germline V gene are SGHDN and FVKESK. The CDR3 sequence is CASSQELGDTQYF. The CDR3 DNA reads TGTGCCAGCAGCCAGGAGCTGGGGGATACGCAGTATTTT.

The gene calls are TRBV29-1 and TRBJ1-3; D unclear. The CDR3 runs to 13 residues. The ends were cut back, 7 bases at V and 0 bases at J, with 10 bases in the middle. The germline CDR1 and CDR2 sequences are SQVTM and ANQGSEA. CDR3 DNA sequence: TGCAGCGCGTTCGAGAGCTCTGGAAACACCATATATTTT. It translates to CSAFESSGNTIYF.

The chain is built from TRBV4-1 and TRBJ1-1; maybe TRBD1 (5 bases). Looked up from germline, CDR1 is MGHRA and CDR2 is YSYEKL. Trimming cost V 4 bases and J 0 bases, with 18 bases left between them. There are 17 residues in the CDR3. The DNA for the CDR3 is TGCGCCAGCAGCCCACCCTACGGCCGGACACTGAACACTGAAGCTTTCTTT. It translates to CASSPPYGRTLNTEAFF.

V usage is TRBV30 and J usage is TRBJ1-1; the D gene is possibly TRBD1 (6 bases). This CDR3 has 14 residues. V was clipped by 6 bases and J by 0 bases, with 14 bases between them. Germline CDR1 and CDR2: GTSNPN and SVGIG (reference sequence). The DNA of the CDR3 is TGTGCCTGTAAGACAGGACCGATGAACACTGAAGCTTTCTTT. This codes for CACKTGPMNTEAFF.